This TCR beta chain was sequenced in a study of long-term antiretroviral therapy in people with HIV. Points from the study as a whole: The study found that diversity rose after ART but stayed below transplant donor controls. Narrower CDR3 length ranges marked HIV repertoires relative to controls.

Version v3.0 of the immunoSEQ assay was performed at survey level. Profiling relied on immunoSEQ multiplex PCR, and the TCRdb table lists in-frame clones only, not all of them. The table records under 50,000 clones, around 85% of them present only once. Regarding this clone: Its antigen is not identified.

Treatment for every participant with HIV took place in the United States. Germline CDR1 reads KGHSH; CDR2 reads LQKENI. The CDR3 is 15 amino acids. V lost 3 bases, J lost 8 bases, and 7 bases stayed unmatched. The chain links TRBV18 to TRBJ1-3; 10 bases map to TRBD1. The receptor was derived from a woman in her forties or fifties with HIV. Material: unsorted PBMCs, obtained 3.1 years after starting antiretroviral therapy. CDR3 nucleotide sequence: TGTGCCAGCTCACCTTCGACAGGGGGCCGGGACACCATATATTTT. Protein sequence: CASSPSTGGRDTIYF.